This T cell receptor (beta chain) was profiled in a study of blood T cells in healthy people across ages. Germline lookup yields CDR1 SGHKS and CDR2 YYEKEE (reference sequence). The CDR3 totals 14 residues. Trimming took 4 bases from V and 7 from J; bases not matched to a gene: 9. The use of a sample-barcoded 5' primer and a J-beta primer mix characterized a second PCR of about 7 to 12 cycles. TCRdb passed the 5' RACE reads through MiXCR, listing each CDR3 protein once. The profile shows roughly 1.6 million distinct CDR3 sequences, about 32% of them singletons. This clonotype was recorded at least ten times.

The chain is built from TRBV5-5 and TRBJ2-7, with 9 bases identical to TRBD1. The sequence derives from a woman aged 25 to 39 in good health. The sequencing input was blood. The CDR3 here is CASSLLQGAGEQYF. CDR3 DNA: TGTGCCAGCAGCCTACTACAGGGGGCGGGTGAGCAGTACTTC.